What follows describes a single T cell receptor (beta chain). The target antigen is unknown. Measured with immunoSEQ multiplex PCR; TCRdb has only the in-frame clones, and not every one. Of 120,000 or so clones in the sample, approximately 94% were seen once. This specimen belongs to a study of T cell responses to AZD1222 COVID-19 vaccine. Study-wide points: Baseline seropositivity occurred in only 5 to 7 AZD1222 recipients. White British people made up most donors, females outnumbered males, and clonal diversity was possibly underestimated.

Germline V gives CDR1 SGDLS, CDR2 YYNGEE. Between the trimmed V and J ends, which lost 1 base and 3 bases, there was a span of 8 bases. This CDR3 has 14 amino acids. Pooled together were second doses at about 4 or about 12 weeks. The clonotype originates from an adult who received the AZD1222 COVID-19 vaccine. Source: peripheral blood, taken 28 days after the second AZD1222 dose. V is TRBV9 and J is TRBJ2-1; weak D call: TRBD1 (6 bases). The CDR3 DNA reads TGTGCCAGCAGCGTAAGGGACAACTACAATGAGCAGTTCTTC. Protein product: CASSVRDNYNEQFF.